This TCR beta chain comes out of a study of human T cells and chemical hapten exposure. Findings of the study overall: With alopecia, donors may have immune responses unlike healthy people's.

In the case of this clonotype: Antigen specificity is unknown.

The CDR3 covers 14 residues. Trimming cost V 1 base and J 1 base, with 5 bases left between them. Germline V gives CDR1 LGHDT, CDR2 YNNKEL (reference sequence). TCRdb fed the RACE reads into MiXCR, producing one record per CDR3 protein. Among some 350,000 distinct CDR3 sequences listed, under 8% were seen once. Time point indicated: patch test 1, 2 weeks after DPC sensitization. The treatment is: therapeutic diphenylcyclopropenone sensitization with weekly scalp DPC. The chain employs TRBV3-1 and TRBJ1-3; D gene uncertain. This material consisted of whole blood, taken in connection with sensitization to the hapten diphenylcyclopropenone (DPC). The origin of this receptor is a woman under 30 with alopecia areata. Some clones in this sample may be carry-over from other donors' samples. CDR3 bases: TGTGCCAGCAGCCAAGTCCAATCTGGAAACACCATATATTTT. Its protein is CASSQVQSGNTIYF.